The rows below give T cell receptor beta chains drawn from one sample of a study of blood T cell repertoires in COVID-19. This table comes from immunoSEQ multiplex PCR, and its TCRdb copy is limited to in-frame clones, with some not included. The sample records approximately 220,000 clones, 86% being singletons. The sequenced material came from PBMCs or T cells enriched from blood (not recorded which). The receptors derive from a woman in her forties with acute COVID-19. Both conserved end residues are part of each CDR3. Each record gives: V gene, D gene, J gene, clone size, CDR3 protein, CDR3 DNA. A D gene is named only where the DNA matches it firmly. Rows may omit the clone size; those that give it use once, few, many or a size class.

V: TRBV19; D: NA; J: TRBJ1-1; size: NA; CDR3: CASSIGALSGAEAFF; DNA: TGTGCCAGTAGTATAGGGGCCCTCTCGGGGGCTGAAGCTTTCTTT
V: TRBV18; D: TRBD1; J: TRBJ1-5; size: NA; CDR3: CASSRGQGADQPQHF; DNA: TGTGCCAGCTCGCGGGGACAGGGGGCTGATCAGCCCCAGCATTTT
V: TRBV9; D: TRBD1; J: TRBJ1-3; size: NA; CDR3: CASSSSSQGASGNTIYF; DNA: TGTGCCAGCAGCTCAAGTTCACAGGGGGCAAGTGGAAACACCATATATTTT
V: TRBV7-8; D: NA; J: TRBJ2-7; size: NA; CDR3: CASSLAGGNYEQYF; DNA: TGTGCCAGCAGCTTGGCAGGAGGGAACTACGAGCAGTACTTC
V: TRBV19; D: NA; J: TRBJ1-3; size: few; CDR3: CASSRQLQGLNTIYF; DNA: TGTGCCAGTAGTAGACAGCTTCAAGGTTTAAACACCATATATTTT
V: TRBV15; D: NA; J: TRBJ2-1; size: NA; CDR3: CATSRDRGANEQFF; DNA: TGTGCCACCAGCAGAGATCGCGGGGCCAATGAGCAGTTCTTC
V: TRBV27; D: NA; J: TRBJ1-1; size: once; CDR3: CASRMTGGTEAFF; DNA: TGTGCCAGCAGGATGACGGGAGGGACTGAAGCTTTCTTT
V: TRBV4-1; D: NA; J: TRBJ1-6; size: NA; CDR3: CASSQDGQFNSPLHF; DNA: TGCGCCAGCAGCCAAGATGGCCAGTTTAATTCACCCCTCCACTTT
V: TRBV5-1; D: NA; J: TRBJ2-7; size: NA; CDR3: CASSYQASSYEQYF; DNA: TGCGCCAGCAGCTATCAAGCAAGCTCCTACGAGCAGTACTTC
V: TRBV7-8; D: NA; J: TRBJ1-1; size: NA; CDR3: CASSLGTGITEAFF; DNA: TGTGCCAGCAGCTTAGGAACGGGGATCACTGAAGCTTTCTTT
V: TRBV6-2/TRBV6-3; D: NA; J: TRBJ1-1; size: NA; CDR3: CASSYSLSGGTEAFF; DNA: TGTGCCAGCAGTTACTCGCTCTCGGGGGGCACTGAAGCTTTCTTT
V: TRBV7-6; D: TRBD1; J: TRBJ2-1; size: NA; CDR3: CASSHGDRVYNEQFF; DNA: TGTGCCAGCAGCCACGGGGACAGGGTCTACAATGAGCAGTTCTTC
V: TRBV10-1; D: NA; J: TRBJ1-1; size: NA; CDR3: CASTANRDGTEAFF; DNA: TGCGCCAGCACCGCGAACAGGGATGGCACTGAAGCTTTCTTT
V: TRBV15; D: NA; J: TRBJ1-3; size: NA; CDR3: CATSRGYTGTSGNTIYF; DNA: TGTGCCACCAGCAGAGGGTACACAGGGACCTCTGGAAACACCATATATTTT
V: TRBV6-5; D: NA; J: TRBJ1-5; size: NA; CDR3: CASSYSVSGGNQPQHF; DNA: TGTGCCAGCAGTTACTCGGTCTCAGGCGGCAATCAGCCCCAGCATTTT
V: TRBV5-6; D: NA; J: TRBJ1-6; size: NA; CDR3: CASSPSPGSKALHF; DNA: TGTGCCAGCAGCCCATCTCCGGGGTCGAAGGCCCTCCACTTT
V: TRBV27; D: TRBD1; J: TRBJ1-2; size: once; CDR3: CASSPDRGSGGYTF; DNA: TGTGCCAGCAGTCCAGACAGGGGTAGTGGTGGCTACACCTTC
V: TRBV2; D: NA; J: TRBJ1-5; size: NA; CDR3: CASSEGGHSNQPQHF; DNA: TGTGCCAGCAGTGAAGGTGGCCATAGCAATCAGCCCCAGCATTTT
V: TRBV19; D: NA; J: TRBJ1-2; size: once; CDR3: CASSINSGSDYGYTF; DNA: TGTGCCAGTAGTATAAATTCGGGATCGGACTATGGCTACACCTTC
V: TRBV3-1/TRBV3-2; D: TRBD1; J: TRBJ1-2; size: NA; CDR3: CASSRGQGLGYGYTF; DNA: TGTGCCAGCAGCCGGGGACAGGGTTTGGGCTATGGCTACACCTTC
V: TRBV3-1/TRBV3-2; D: TRBD1; J: TRBJ1-4; size: NA; CDR3: CASSQGAGGNEKLFF; DNA: TGTGCCAGCAGCCAAGGCGCAGGGGGCAATGAAAAACTGTTTTTT
V: TRBV7-2; D: NA; J: TRBJ2-1; size: NA; CDR3: CASSLHQGSEQFF; DNA: TGTGCCAGCAGCTTGCACCAGGGTTCAGAGCAGTTCTTC
V: TRBV6-6; D: NA; J: TRBJ2-1; size: NA; CDR3: CASGGPVASYNEQFF; DNA: TGTGCCAGCGGGGGCCCTGTGGCGAGTTACAATGAGCAGTTCTTC
V: TRBV7-2; D: TRBD1; J: TRBJ1-5; size: NA; CDR3: CASSPGQGNQPQHF; DNA: TGTGCCAGCAGCCCGGGACAGGGAAATCAGCCCCAGCATTTT
V: TRBV6-1; D: NA; J: TRBJ2-3; size: NA; CDR3: CASSEGDTDTDTQYF; DNA: TGTGCCAGCAGTGAAGGGGACACTGACACAGATACGCAGTATTTT
V: TRBV30; D: NA; J: TRBJ1-5; size: NA; CDR3: CAWSPGHSQPQHF; DNA: TGTGCCTGGAGTCCAGGGCACAGTCAGCCCCAGCATTTT
V: TRBV11-2; D: TRBD1; J: TRBJ2-1; size: NA; CDR3: CASSLRGGPSSYNEQFF; DNA: TGTGCCAGCAGCTTAAGAGGGGGCCCATCCTCCTACAATGAGCAGTTCTTC